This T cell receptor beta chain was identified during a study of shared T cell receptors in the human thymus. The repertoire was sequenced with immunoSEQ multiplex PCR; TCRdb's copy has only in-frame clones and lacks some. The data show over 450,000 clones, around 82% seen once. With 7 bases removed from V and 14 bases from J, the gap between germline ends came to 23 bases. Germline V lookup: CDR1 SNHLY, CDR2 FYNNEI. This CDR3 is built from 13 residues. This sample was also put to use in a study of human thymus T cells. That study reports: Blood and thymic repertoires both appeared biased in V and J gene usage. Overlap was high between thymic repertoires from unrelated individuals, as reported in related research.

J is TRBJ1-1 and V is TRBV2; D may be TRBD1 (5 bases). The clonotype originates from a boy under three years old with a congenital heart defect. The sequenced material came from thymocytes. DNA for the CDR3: TGTGCCAGCACGGGTATCACAAGGGGAAGCCCCTTCTTT. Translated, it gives CASTGITRGSPFF.